The next 2 T cell receptor beta chains were all read from a single sample in a study of blood T cell repertoires in COVID-19. Repertoires were generated with immunoSEQ multiplex PCR, while TCRdb's copy carries only in-frame clones and drops some. The table shows about 300,000 clones, with around 84% occurring only once. The sequenced sample consisted of PBMCs or T cells enriched from blood (not recorded which). The receptor set was obtained from a woman in her thirties who had been exposed to COVID-19.

A single count supports this clone. The J gene is TRBJ2-7, the V gene TRBV19, with a tentative D call TRBD2 (5 bases). Trimming took 7 bases from V and 7 from J, leaving 14 bases between them. The CDR3 runs 12 residues. Germline lookup yields CDR1 LNHDA and CDR2 SQIVND (reference sequence). The CDR3 spells CASNEGIGEQYF. The CDR3 DNA reads TGTGCCAGTAACGAGGGAATCGGTGAGCAGTACTTC.

This clone showed up just once. The identical CDR3 is also encoded by other nucleotide sequences in the sample. The V gene is TRBV7-9, the J gene TRBJ1-5, with unresolved D. V gave up 4 bases and J gave up 5 bases, with 6 bases separating them. In germline, CDR1 is SEHNR, CDR2 FQNEAQ (reference sequence). The CDR3 runs 12 residues. The CDR3: CASSSQDQPQHF. In nucleotides, the CDR3 is TGTGCCAGCAGCTCGCAGGATCAGCCCCAGCATTTT.